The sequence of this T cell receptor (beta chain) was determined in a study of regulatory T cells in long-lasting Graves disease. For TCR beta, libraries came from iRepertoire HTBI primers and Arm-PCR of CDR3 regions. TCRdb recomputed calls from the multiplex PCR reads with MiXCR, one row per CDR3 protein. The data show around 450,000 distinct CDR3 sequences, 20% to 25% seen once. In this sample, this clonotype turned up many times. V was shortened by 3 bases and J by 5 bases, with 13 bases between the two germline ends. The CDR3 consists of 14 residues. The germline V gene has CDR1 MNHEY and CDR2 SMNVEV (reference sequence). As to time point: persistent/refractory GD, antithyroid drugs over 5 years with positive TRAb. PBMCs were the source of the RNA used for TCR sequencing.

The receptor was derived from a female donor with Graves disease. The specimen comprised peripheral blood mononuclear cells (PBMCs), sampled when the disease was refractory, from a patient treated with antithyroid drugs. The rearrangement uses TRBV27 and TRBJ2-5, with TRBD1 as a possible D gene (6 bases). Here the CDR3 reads CASSFGQSYETQYF. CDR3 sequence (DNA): TGTGCCAGCAGTTTTGGACAGAGCTACGAGACCCAGTACTTC.